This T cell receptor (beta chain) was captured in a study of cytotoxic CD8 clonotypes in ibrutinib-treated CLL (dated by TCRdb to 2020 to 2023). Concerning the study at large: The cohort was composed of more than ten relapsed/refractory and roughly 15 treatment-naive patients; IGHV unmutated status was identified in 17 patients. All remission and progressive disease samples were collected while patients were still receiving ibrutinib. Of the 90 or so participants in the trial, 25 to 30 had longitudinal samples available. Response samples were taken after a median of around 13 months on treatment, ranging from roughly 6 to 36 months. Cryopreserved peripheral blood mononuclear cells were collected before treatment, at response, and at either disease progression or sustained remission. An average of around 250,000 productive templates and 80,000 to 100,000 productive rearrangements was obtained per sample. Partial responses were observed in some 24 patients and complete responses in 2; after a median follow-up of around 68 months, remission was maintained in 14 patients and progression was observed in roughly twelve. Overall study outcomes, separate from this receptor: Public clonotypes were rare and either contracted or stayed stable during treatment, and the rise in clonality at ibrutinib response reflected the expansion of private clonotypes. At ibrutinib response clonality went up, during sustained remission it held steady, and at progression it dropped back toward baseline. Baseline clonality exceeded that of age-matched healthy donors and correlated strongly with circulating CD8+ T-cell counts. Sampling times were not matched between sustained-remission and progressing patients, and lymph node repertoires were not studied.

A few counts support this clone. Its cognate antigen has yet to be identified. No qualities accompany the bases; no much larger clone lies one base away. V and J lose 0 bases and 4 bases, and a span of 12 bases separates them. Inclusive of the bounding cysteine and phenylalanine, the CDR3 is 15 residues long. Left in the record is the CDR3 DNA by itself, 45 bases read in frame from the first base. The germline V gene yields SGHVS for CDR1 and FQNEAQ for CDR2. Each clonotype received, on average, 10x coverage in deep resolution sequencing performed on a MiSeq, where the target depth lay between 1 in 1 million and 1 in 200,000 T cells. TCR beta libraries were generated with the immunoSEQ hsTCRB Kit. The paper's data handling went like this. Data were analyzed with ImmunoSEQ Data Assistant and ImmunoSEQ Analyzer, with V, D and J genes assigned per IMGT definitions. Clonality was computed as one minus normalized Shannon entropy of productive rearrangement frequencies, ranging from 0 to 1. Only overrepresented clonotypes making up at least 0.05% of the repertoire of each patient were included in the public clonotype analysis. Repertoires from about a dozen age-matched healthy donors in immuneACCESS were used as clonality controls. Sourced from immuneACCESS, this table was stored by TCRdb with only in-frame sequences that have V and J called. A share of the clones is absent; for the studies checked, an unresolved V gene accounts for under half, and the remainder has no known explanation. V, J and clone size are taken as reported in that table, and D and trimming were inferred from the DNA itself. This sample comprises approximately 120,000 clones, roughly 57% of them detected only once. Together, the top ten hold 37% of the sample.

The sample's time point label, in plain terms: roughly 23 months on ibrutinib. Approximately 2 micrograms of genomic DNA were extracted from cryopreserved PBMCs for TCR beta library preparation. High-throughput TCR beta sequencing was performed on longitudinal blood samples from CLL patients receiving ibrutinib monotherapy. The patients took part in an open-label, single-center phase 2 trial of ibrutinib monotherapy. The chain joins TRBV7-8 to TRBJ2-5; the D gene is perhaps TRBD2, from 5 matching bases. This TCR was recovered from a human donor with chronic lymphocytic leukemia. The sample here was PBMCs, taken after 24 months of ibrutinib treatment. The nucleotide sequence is TGTGCCAGCAGCTTAGCTGAGAGGGCCGTAGAGACCCAGTACTTC. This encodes CASSLAERAVETQYF.